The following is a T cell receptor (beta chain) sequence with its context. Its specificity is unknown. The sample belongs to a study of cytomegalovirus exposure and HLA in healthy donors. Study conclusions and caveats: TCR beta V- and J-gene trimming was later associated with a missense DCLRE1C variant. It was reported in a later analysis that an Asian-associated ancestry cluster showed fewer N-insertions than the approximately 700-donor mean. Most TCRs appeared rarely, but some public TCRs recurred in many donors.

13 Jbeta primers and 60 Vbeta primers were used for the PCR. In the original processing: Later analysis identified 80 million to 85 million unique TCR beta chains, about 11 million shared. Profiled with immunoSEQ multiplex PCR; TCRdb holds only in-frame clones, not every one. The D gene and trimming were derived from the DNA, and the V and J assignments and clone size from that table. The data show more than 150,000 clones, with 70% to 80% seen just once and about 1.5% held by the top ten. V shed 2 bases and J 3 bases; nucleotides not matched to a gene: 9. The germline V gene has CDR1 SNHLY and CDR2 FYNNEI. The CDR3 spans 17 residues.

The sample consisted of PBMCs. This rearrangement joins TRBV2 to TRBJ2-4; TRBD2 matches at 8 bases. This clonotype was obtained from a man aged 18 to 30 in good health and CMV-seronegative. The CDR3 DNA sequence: TGTGCCAGCAGTGAACTCGGGGGGGCCTGGGGCAAAAACATTCAGTACTTC. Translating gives CASSELGGAWGKNIQYF.